The rows below give T cell receptor beta chains drawn from one sample of a study of cytomegalovirus exposure and HLA in healthy donors. Method: immunoSEQ multiplex PCR; TCRdb's copy keeps in-frame clones and lacks some. The table has fewer than 150,000 clones, around 74% seen once. Sequencing was carried out using PBMCs. The receptors shown here come from a man aged 55 to 69 in good health and CMV-seropositive. The CDR3 runs from the conserved cysteine through the conserved F or W. D genes are given only for firm matches. Clone size is given for some rows only: seen once, a few or many times, or a class if the clone is expanded.

d_call,j_call,clone_size,v_call,cdr3_nt,cdr3_aa
.,TRBJ1-5,.,TRBV28,TGTGCCAGCAAGGGCCGTGGAGGGGGCAATCAGCCCCAGCATTTT,CASKGRGGGNQPQHF
.,TRBJ2-1,.,TRBV11-3,TGTGCCAGCAGCTCGGGGAGGGGGTCGGGAGCATTCGATGAGCAGTTCTTC,CASSSGRGSGAFDEQFF
.,TRBJ1-3,.,TRBV5-4,TGTGCCAGCAGCTTGGGGGCTGGGCCTCTCTCTGGAAACACCATATATTTT,CASSLGAGPLSGNTIYF
.,TRBJ1-1,.,TRBV11-2,TGTGCCAGCAGCTTAGCCGCAGGTATGAACACTGAAGCTTTCTTT,CASSLAAGMNTEAFF
TRBD2,TRBJ2-3,.,TRBV9,TGTGCCAGCAGCGTAGTAGCGGGAGTAGGTGATACGCAGTATTTT,CASSVVAGVGDTQYF
TRBD1,TRBJ2-7,.,TRBV9,TGTGCCAGCAGCCCCGGGGACAGAAACTACGAGCAGTACTTC,CASSPGDRNYEQYF
.,TRBJ2-7,.,TRBV10-2,TGCGCCAGCAGTGCCCCGGACAGTTACATTACCTACGAGCAGTACTTC,CASSAPDSYITYEQYF
.,TRBJ2-1,.,TRBV7-9,TGTGCCAGCAGCAAGGTGGGAGGGGGCAATGAGCAGTTCTTC,CASSKVGGGNEQFF
.,TRBJ1-1,.,TRBV5-1,TGCGCCAGTTCCCGGGACAATATCGGATACACTGAAGCTTTCTTT,CASSRDNIGYTEAFF
.,TRBJ1-1,.,TRBV6-6,TGTGCCAGCAGTGACGGGGGGGGCGGTGACACTGAAGCTTTCTTT,CASSDGGGGDTEAFF
TRBD1,TRBJ2-7,.,TRBV5-4,TGTGCCAGCAGCCTCGGACAGGGGCTGTACGAGCAGTACTTC,CASSLGQGLYEQYF
TRBD1,TRBJ1-2,few,TRBV2,TGTGCCAGCAGAGGGACAGGGGATGGCTACACCTTC,CASRGTGDGYTF
TRBD1,TRBJ1-2,.,TRBV30,TGTGCCTGGAGTGACAGGGGGGGCTACACCTTC,CAWSDRGGYTF
.,TRBJ2-1,.,TRBV19,TGTGCCAGTAGTATACGGGGTTTGGGCACCTACAATGAGCAGTTCTTC,CASSIRGLGTYNEQFF
TRBD1,TRBJ1-2,few,TRBV7-8,TGTGCCAGCAGCCTCCCCGGGACAGAATATGGCTACACCTTC,CASSLPGTEYGYTF
.,TRBJ2-3,.,TRBV5-1,TGCGCCAGCAGCTTGACAGGGTACACAGATACGCAGTATTTT,CASSLTGYTDTQYF
TRBD2,TRBJ2-7,once,TRBV7-2,TGTGCCAGCAGCTTACTAGCGGGAGTAGTCTACGAGCAGTACTTC,CASSLLAGVVYEQYF
TRBD2,TRBJ2-1,.,TRBV7-9,TGTGCCAGCAGCCGACTGGGGACTAGCGGGAGGGGAATTTACAATGAGCAGTTCTTC,CASSRLGTSGRGIYNEQFF
TRBD1,TRBJ2-1,.,TRBV7-3,TGTGCCAGCAGCTCCCAAGGGGGACAGGGATCAAATGAGCAGTTCTTC,CASSSQGGQGSNEQFF
TRBD1,TRBJ1-2,.,TRBV2,TGTGCCAGCAAGACAGGGGGCGGAGATGGCTACACCTTC,CASKTGGGDGYTF
TRBD1,TRBJ2-7,once,TRBV19,TGTGCCAGTAGTTCATGGACAGGGACCTACGAGCAGTACTTC,CASSSWTGTYEQYF
.,TRBJ1-4,.,TRBV7-9,TGTGCCAGCAGCTCAGGGATCGGTGAAAAACTGTTTTTT,CASSSGIGEKLFF
TRBD2,TRBJ2-3,.,TRBV5-1,TGCGCCAGCAGCTTGCAGCGGGGGGCCGATACGCAGTATTTT,CASSLQRGADTQYF
.,TRBJ2-1,.,TRBV9,TGTGCCAGCAGCCCAAACTCCTACAATGAGCAGTTCTTC,CASSPNSYNEQFF
.,TRBJ2-3,few,TRBV4-2,TGTGCCAGCAGCCAAGATCGATTGAGGGTCCCATGGAATACGCAGTATTTT,CASSQDRLRVPWNTQYF
.,TRBJ1-2,few,TRBV6-1,TGTGCCAGCAGCCAACCCGGGACTGACTATGGCTACACCTTC,CASSQPGTDYGYTF
TRBD1,TRBJ1-2,.,TRBV13,TGTGCCAGCAGCTTAGAGTCGACAGGGGGTACTAACTATGGCTACACCTTC,CASSLESTGGTNYGYTF
TRBD1,TRBJ1-2,.,TRBV7-9,TGTGCCAGCAGCCTGGGGCAGGGGGCCTACTATGGCTACACCTTC,CASSLGQGAYYGYTF
TRBD2,TRBJ2-1,few,TRBV28,TGTGCCAGCAGTCCCCAGACTAGCGGGAGGAAGAGGGGTGAGCAGTTCTTC,CASSPQTSGRKRGEQFF
.,TRBJ1-1,.,TRBV7-9,TGTTCCAGCAGCCGTAGTAACACTGAAGCTTTCTTT,CSSSRSNTEAFF
.,TRBJ2-5,.,TRBV27,TGTGCCAGCAGTTCGTCGAGGGTTGGGGAGACCCAGTACTTC,CASSSSRVGETQYF
.,TRBJ2-3,.,TRBV13,TGTGCCAGCAGTTACTCCGGCGGTCTAGATACGCAATATTTT,CASSYSGGLDTQYF
.,TRBJ1-6,once,TRBV7-9,TGTGCCAGCAGCTTCCAGGGGTATAATTCACCCCTCCACTTT,CASSFQGYNSPLHF
.,TRBJ2-5,.,TRBV2,TGTGCCAGCAGCGACGACACAAAAGAGACCCAGTACTTC,CASSDDTKETQYF
.,TRBJ1-1,.,TRBV6-6,TGTGCCAGCAGCCAAAGGGGGGGTATTTACACTGAAGCTTTCTTT,CASSQRGGIYTEAFF
.,TRBJ2-1,few,TRBV6-4,TGTGCCAGCAGTGAATGGCTAGAAGGTGAGCAGTTCTTC,CASSEWLEGEQFF
.,TRBJ2-7,.,TRBV4-1,TGCGCCAGCAGCCAAGGACAGGTGGGCTCCTACGAGCAGTACTTC,CASSQGQVGSYEQYF
TRBD1,TRBJ2-1,.,TRBV28,TGTGCCAGCCGACACCTGACAGGGAACAATGAGCAGTTCTTC,CASRHLTGNNEQFF
.,TRBJ2-7,.,TRBV6-1,TGTGCCAGCAGCCTTGACAGATACTCCTACGAGCAGTACTTC,CASSLDRYSYEQYF
.,TRBJ1-6,.,TRBV10-3,TGTGCCATCAGTGTGGACATCCGGGGGGATTCACCCCTCCACTTT,CAISVDIRGDSPLHF
TRBD1,TRBJ1-1,.,TRBV19,TGTGCTAGTAGTATAGACGCGGACAGGGTCGAAGCTTTCTTT,CASSIDADRVEAFF
.,TRBJ1-2,.,TRBV29-1,TGCAGCGTCTCTGGGGGGTACAGCGGCTACACCTTC,CSVSGGYSGYTF
.,TRBJ2-2,.,TRBV18,TGTGCCAGCTCACCATTCCCGGCCGGGGAGCTGTTTTTT,CASSPFPAGELFF
.,TRBJ1-6,.,TRBV30,TGTGCCTGGGAGCTGGGGGGATTCACCCTCCACTTT,CAWELGGFTLHF
TRBD2,TRBJ2-5,.,TRBV12-5,TGTGCTAGTGGTTTGAGCCTAGCGGGAGGGATGTACCAAGAGACCCAATACTTC,CASGLSLAGGMYQETQYF
.,TRBJ2-7,.,TRBV6-5,TGTGCCAGCAGTTATAAGGCGGGCCCCTCCTACGAGCAGTACTTC,CASSYKAGPSYEQYF